The clone carrying this T cell receptor (beta chain) occurred a few times. The antigen is undetermined. The J segment lost 6 bases and the V segment lost 5 bases, leaving 3 bases of the junction unmatched. The germline gives CDR1 MGHDK, CDR2 SYGVNS. The CDR3 consists of 13 residues. What was sequenced were expressed TCRB transcripts, since all of the isolated RNA had been reverse transcribed. The method was immunoSEQ multiplex PCR; TCRdb's version includes in-frame clones alone and lacks a portion of them. The repertoire has 430,000 or so clones, roughly an eighth of them found once; the top ten carry 0.035% to 0.05%. The data were taken from a study of beta chain features in type 1 diabetes. Overall study results and limits: There was no resolution here of whether HLA type influences TCRB rearrangement. The VDJ junctions of type 1 diabetes patients carried fewer insertions and more deletions.

The material sequenced was naive CD4+ T cells from blood. The J gene is TRBJ2-2, the V gene TRBV25-1; 7 nucleotides line up with TRBD2. This receptor was identified in a woman aged 18-35 years in good health. The CDR3 is CASSIAGAGELFF. The CDR3 DNA is TGTGCCAGCAGTATCGCGGGGGCCGGGGAGCTGTTTTTT.